This record covers a single T cell receptor (beta chain). The germline V gene encodes CDR1 SGHVS and CDR2 FQNEAQ. The CDR3 spans 17 residues. V dropped 1 base and J dropped 4; count of bases not matched to a gene: 11. Measured with immunoSEQ multiplex PCR; TCRdb has only the in-frame clones, and not every one. This sample has about 660,000 clones, with around nine tenths found just once. This sample stems from a study of shared T cell receptors in the human thymus. The sample was also reused in another study, on human thymus T cells. As that study records: Thymus specimens were resections from corrective heart surgery. Thymic and blood repertoires seemed to show skewed V and J gene use.

The source of this sequence is a boy younger than two with a congenital heart defect. The gene calls are TRBV7-8 and TRBJ2-7, with 9 bases lining up with TRBD1. The source material was thymocytes. The CDR3 reads CASSLGRQGVKFYEQYF. The CDR3 region has the DNA TGTGCCAGCAGCTTAGGGAGACAGGGGGTAAAGTTTTACGAGCAGTACTTC. The full variable domain, in which reference TRBV7-8 and TRBJ2-7 provide the parts outside the CDR3, is GAGVSQSPRYKVAKRGQDVALRCDPISGHVSLFWYQQALGQGPEFLTYFQNEAQLDKSGLPSDRFFAERPEGSVSTLKIQRTQQEDSAVYLCASSLGRQGVKFYEQYFGPGTRLTVT.